This entry lists 9 T cell receptor beta chains sequenced from one sample in a study of OX40 agonist ivuxolimab in advanced cancers. TCRdb's table, derived via immunoSEQ multiplex PCR, lists solely in-frame clones and lacks some. The sample gives tens of thousands of clones, more than 80% of which show up once; less than 8% is in the top ten. This material consisted of CD4+ or CD8+ T cells sorted from blood, taken in a trial of the OX40 agonist ivuxolimab. The receptors originated from an adult with an advanced solid tumor such as melanoma, head and neck, liver or kidney cancer.

This chain joins TRBV11-2 and TRBJ2-3, with 10 bases fitting TRBD2. CDR1 and CDR2 from the germline V gene are SGHAT and FQNNGV. The CDR3 extends over 15 amino acids. The J segment lost 2 bases and the V segment lost 5 bases, leaving 4 bases of the junction unmatched. Written as DNA, the CDR3 is TGTGCCAGCAGCCAGACTAGCGGGTCCACAGATACGCAGTATTTT. Its translation: CASSQTSGSTDTQYF.

The rearrangement uses TRBV29-1 and TRBJ2-7, with 7 nucleotides matching TRBD2. With V trimmed by 2 bases and J by 4 bases, 11 bases remained unmatched. CDR1 is SQVTM, CDR2 ANQGSEA, per germline. The CDR3 runs 15 residues. CDR3 in amino acids: CSVELSTSAPYEQYF. CDR3 DNA: TGCAGCGTTGAACTCTCCACTAGCGCACCTTACGAGCAGTACTTC.

The J gene is TRBJ2-2, the V gene TRBV27; 7 nucleotides match TRBD2. CDR3 length: 15 residues. Germline CDR1 is MNHEY and CDR2 is SMNVEV (reference sequence). Trimming at V came to 5 bases and at J to 7 bases, leaving 10 bases not matched to a gene. CDR3 protein: CASSPQGLTYGELFF. CDR3 coding DNA: TGTGCCAGCAGTCCCCAGGGACTAACGTACGGGGAGCTGTTTTTT.

This chain connects TRBV4-1 to TRBJ1-5; no definite D call. The CDR3 is 14 amino acids. The V end lost 4 bases, the J end lost 0 bases, and 7 bases lay between the germline ends. Germline V gives CDR1 MGHRA, CDR2 YSYEKL. CDR3 loop: CASSPDYSNQPQHF. CDR3 DNA sequence: TGCGCCAGCAGCCCGGACTATAGCAATCAGCCCCAGCATTTT.

V gene TRBV6-5 combines with J gene TRBJ2-7, with 9 positions matching TRBD2. V was clipped by 7 bases and J by 9 bases; unmatched bases: 16. Looked up from germline, CDR1 is MNHEY and CDR2 is SVGAGI. This CDR3 comprises 15 residues. CDR3 loop: CASMREAGGLFAQYF. The CDR3 DNA follows: TGTGCCAGCATGCGGGAGGCGGGAGGGTTGTTCGCGCAGTACTTC.

This clone was observed once. This rearrangement joins TRBV9 to TRBJ1-4, with D hard to call. Trimming shortened V by 5 bases and J by 0 bases, and 11 bases separated the two germline ends. Germline loops: CDR1 SGDLS, CDR2 YYNGEE. The CDR3 is 15 amino acids. This CDR3 reads CASSRTAATNEKLFF. The CDR3 region has the DNA TGTGCCAGCAGTCGAACAGCCGCAACTAATGAAAAACTGTTTTTT.

The genes are TRBV27 and TRBJ1-1; no clear D gene. The CDR3 covers 16 residues. CDR1 and CDR2 from the germline V gene are MNHEY and SMNVEV (reference sequence). V dropped 3 bases and J dropped 0 bases, with 14 bases sitting between them. CDR3 amino acids: CASSFSGTYMNTEAFF. In DNA, the CDR3 is TGTGCCAGCAGTTTTTCGGGAACCTACATGAACACTGAAGCTTTCTTT.

A single count supports this clone. The genes are TRBV27 and TRBJ2-7, with D possibly being TRBD1 or TRBD2 (6 bases each). CDR3 size: 16 residues. In germline, CDR1 is MNHEY, CDR2 SMNVEV (reference sequence). Deletions cut 1 base from V and 0 bases from J, with 13 bases between. The CDR3 reads CASSLYGGDNSYEQYF. The DNA of the CDR3 is TGTGCCAGCAGTTTATACGGAGGGGACAACTCCTACGAGCAGTACTTC.

The chain joins TRBV30 to TRBJ1-2; D gene uncertain. V gave up 5 bases and J gave up 8 bases, with 15 bases separating them. This CDR3 comprises 12 residues. Germline CDR1 and CDR2: GTSNPN and SVGIG (reference sequence). The CDR3 DNA follows: TGTGCCTGGGGTACATCAGAAGGGGGCTACACCTTC. Its translation: CAWGTSEGGYTF.